This T cell receptor (beta chain) was identified in a study of blood T cell repertoires in COVID-19. V was cut by 5 bases and J by 3 bases, with 4 bases left in between. This CDR3 has 12 residues. The germline gives CDR1 SNHLY, CDR2 FYNNEI. Data came from immunoSEQ multiplex PCR; TCRdb stores just in-frame clones and leaves some out. The sample contains about 150,000 clones, 85% of which appear only once. V and J are TRBV2 and TRBJ2-2; the D is unclear. The receptor was derived from a woman older than 75 with COVID-19, enrolled during active disease. The source material was peripheral blood. The DNA for the CDR3 is TGTGCCAGCAGTCCAGACACCGGGGAGCTGTTTTTT. Translated, it gives CASSPDTGELFF.